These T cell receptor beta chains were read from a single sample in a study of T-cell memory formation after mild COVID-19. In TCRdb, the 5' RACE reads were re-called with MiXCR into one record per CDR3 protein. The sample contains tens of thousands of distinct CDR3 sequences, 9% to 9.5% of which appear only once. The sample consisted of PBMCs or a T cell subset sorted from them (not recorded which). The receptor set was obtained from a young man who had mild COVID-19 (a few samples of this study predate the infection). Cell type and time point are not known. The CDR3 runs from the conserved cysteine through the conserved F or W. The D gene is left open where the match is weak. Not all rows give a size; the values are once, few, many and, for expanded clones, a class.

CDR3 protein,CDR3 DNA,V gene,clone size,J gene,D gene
CASSPTVLTGELFF,TGTGCCAGCAGCCCGACAGTCTTAACCGGGGAGCTGTTTTTT,TRBV7-2,many,TRBJ2-2,NA
CASSLRGRGQVGIQYF,TGCGCCAGCAGCCTCCGGGGGCGAGGCCAGGTCGGGATTCAGTACTTC,TRBV5-1,NA,TRBJ2-4,NA
CASSQGPGTQYF,TGCGCCAGCAGCCAAGGCCCGGGGACCCAGTACTTC,TRBV4-3,NA,TRBJ2-5,NA
CASFIATGKFRNEQFF,TGTGCCAGCTTCATCGCTACAGGGAAATTTCGCAATGAGCAGTTCTTC,TRBV7-9,few,TRBJ2-1,NA
CSYLNWDRYNEQFF,TGCAGTTACCTGAACTGGGACAGATACAATGAGCAGTTCTTC,TRBV20-1,few,TRBJ2-1,TRBD1
CASSVGGIDIQYF,TGTGCCAGCAGCGTTGGGGGGATCGACATTCAGTACTTC,TRBV9,many,TRBJ2-4,NA
CASTSDAQRTDTQYF,TGTGCCAGCACCTCGGACGCCCAGAGGACAGATACGCAGTATTTT,TRBV12-3/TRBV12-4,many,TRBJ2-3,NA
CASSLNPGQIQETQYF,TGCGCCAGCAGCCTTAACCCTGGACAGATCCAAGAGACCCAGTACTTC,TRBV4-1,few,TRBJ2-5,NA
CATSDWNNPGELFF,TGTGCCACCAGTGATTGGAACAATCCCGGGGAGCTGTTTTTT,TRBV24-1,NA,TRBJ2-2,NA
CASSLATGTGPQYF,TGTGCCAGCAGCTTAGCCACCGGGACCGGCCCCCAGTACTTC,TRBV7-9,many,TRBJ2-5,NA
CASSPDRVEQYF,TGTGCCAGCAGCCCGGACAGGGTCGAGCAGTACTTC,TRBV11-2,few,TRBJ2-7,TRBD1
CASSLRNEKLFF,TGTGCCAGCAGCTTGCGTAACGAAAAACTGTTTTTT,TRBV5-4,many,TRBJ1-4,NA
CASRRTSNYGYTF,TGTGCCAGCAGGAGGACTTCTAACTATGGCTACACCTTC,TRBV12-3/TRBV12-4,NA,TRBJ1-2,NA
CASSPRPGLTGSDYEQYF,TGTGCCAGCTCACCACGCCCTGGCCTTACAGGGTCCGACTACGAGCAGTACTTC,TRBV18,few,TRBJ2-7,NA
CASSRRVTGASTDTQYF,TGTGCCAGCAGCCGTAGGGTAACGGGGGCTAGCACAGATACGCAGTATTTT,TRBV5-4,few,TRBJ2-3,NA
CASSLFRGGGTNEKLFF,TGCGCCAGCAGCCTATTCCGGGGCGGAGGAACTAATGAAAAACTGTTTTTT,TRBV5-1,few,TRBJ1-4,NA
CASSLAGKNTGELFF,TGTGCCAGCAGCCTAGCGGGGAAGAACACCGGGGAGCTGTTTTTT,TRBV3-1,NA,TRBJ2-2,TRBD2
CASSPRDAGSGANVLTF,TGTGCCAGCTCACCTAGGGACGCCGGCTCTGGGGCCAACGTCCTGACTTTC,TRBV18,NA,TRBJ2-6,NA
CASSYRSTRTGAYNEQFF,TGTGCCAGCAGCTACCGAAGTACCAGGACAGGAGCCTACAATGAGCAGTTCTTC,TRBV7-2,NA,TRBJ2-1,TRBD1
CASSLEPDSYNEQFF,TGTGCCAGCAGCTTGGAACCCGACTCCTACAATGAGCAGTTCTTC,TRBV7-3,few,TRBJ2-1,NA
CASSPYDSSTDTQYF,TGCGCCAGCAGCCCCTATGACAGCAGCACAGATACGCAGTATTTT,TRBV5-1,few,TRBJ2-3,NA
CASTGTGSTDTQYF,TGTGCCAGCACCGGGACAGGGTCCACAGATACGCAGTATTTT,TRBV7-9,NA,TRBJ2-3,TRBD1
CASSLDSGSQYF,TGTGCCAGCAGCTTAGACTCCGGGTCGCAGTATTTT,TRBV7-3,few,TRBJ2-3,NA
CASSRTVTGELFF,TGTGCCAGCAGCAGGACTGTCACCGGGGAGCTGTTTTTT,TRBV7-2,NA,TRBJ2-2,NA
CASSQVHAGNSDEQYF,TGTGCCAGCAGCCAGGTGCACGCAGGGAATTCCGACGAGCAGTACTTC,TRBV4-2,few,TRBJ2-7,NA
CASSVGGRGVREAFF,TGTGCCAGCAGCGTAGGGGGTAGGGGGGTGCGAGAAGCTTTCTTT,TRBV9,NA,TRBJ1-1,NA
CASRTNREHGYTF,TGTGCCAGCAGGACCAACAGGGAACATGGCTACACCTTC,TRBV12-3/TRBV12-4,few,TRBJ1-2,NA
CATSRDDSSNSYNEQFF,TGTGCCACCAGCAGAGACGACAGTTCGAACTCCTACAATGAGCAGTTCTTC,TRBV15,few,TRBJ2-1,NA
CASSLGRWVQETQYF,TGTGCCAGCAGCTTAGGGCGGTGGGTTCAGGAGACCCAGTACTTC,TRBV7-2,NA,TRBJ2-5,NA
CSAGATNEKLFF,TGCAGCGCAGGGGCAACTAATGAAAAACTGTTTTTT,TRBV29-1,NA,TRBJ1-4,NA
CACSPGQYNSPLHF,TGTGCCTGCTCACCCGGACAGTATAATTCACCCCTCCACTTT,TRBV18,NA,TRBJ1-6,NA
CASSLGSGGFQETQYF,TGTGCCAGCAGCTTAGGGAGCGGGGGGTTTCAAGAGACCCAGTACTTC,TRBV7-7,few,TRBJ2-5,TRBD2
CASSNHRVPQNNQPQHF,TGTGCCAGCAGCAACCACAGGGTCCCGCAAAACAATCAGCCCCAGCATTTT,TRBV21-1,many,TRBJ1-5,NA
CASSRTTGGSGNTIYF,TGTGCCAGCAGCCGGACCACAGGGGGCTCTGGAAACACCATATATTTT,TRBV7-6,few,TRBJ1-3,TRBD1
CASSVGPGAGFHNSPLHF,TGTGCCAGCAGCGTAGGCCCGGGCGCGGGTTTCCATAATTCACCCCTCCACTTT,TRBV9,NA,TRBJ1-6,NA
CATSRDRGGGKAFF,TGTGCCACCAGCAGAGATCGGGGAGGGGGGAAAGCTTTCTTT,TRBV15,many,TRBJ1-1,NA
CASPWPQRGGPYTQYF,TGTGCCAGCCCCTGGCCTCAGCGGGGGGGGCCTTATACGCAGTATTTT,TRBV7-2,many,TRBJ2-3,TRBD2
CATSDRGYGYTF,TGTGCCACCAGTGATCGAGGATATGGCTACACCTTC,TRBV24-1,NA,TRBJ1-2,NA
CSLSGTDTQYF,TGCAGCCTCTCGGGGACAGATACGCAGTATTTT,TRBV29-1,few,TRBJ2-3,NA
CASSTLGTGETQYF,TGTGCCAGCAGCACCCTCGGGACCGGAGAGACCCAGTACTTC,TRBV12-3/TRBV12-4,many,TRBJ2-5,NA
CASSEAIASPYNEQFF,TGTGCCAGCAGTGAAGCCATCGCCAGCCCATACAATGAGCAGTTCTTC,TRBV6-1,few,TRBJ2-1,NA
CASSLSPPAGISGNTIYF,TGTGCCAGCAGCTTATCCCCTCCCGCAGGGATCTCTGGAAACACCATATATTTT,TRBV7-6,NA,TRBJ1-3,NA
CASSGGNTGLQETQYF,TGCGCCAGCAGCGGGGGGAATACAGGACTGCAAGAGACCCAGTACTTC,TRBV5-1,NA,TRBJ2-5,NA
CATSTLGQGMGWVYGYTF,TGTGCCACCAGCACCCTCGGACAGGGCATGGGATGGGTATATGGCTACACCTTC,TRBV15,few,TRBJ1-2,TRBD1
CASSWTGAGANVLTF,TGTGCCAGCAGCTGGACAGGGGCCGGGGCCAACGTCCTGACTTTC,TRBV6-6,few,TRBJ2-6,TRBD1
CASRAYRLNTEAFF,TGTGCCAGCAGGGCTTATAGGTTGAACACTGAAGCTTTCTTT,TRBV12-3/TRBV12-4,few,TRBJ1-1,NA
CASSLLFRAPGYTF,TGTGCCAGCAGCTTACTGTTCAGGGCCCCGGGCTACACCTTC,TRBV7-2,NA,TRBJ1-2,NA
CAIGSGVNTEAFF,TGTGCCATTGGCAGCGGGGTGAACACTGAAGCTTTCTTT,TRBV10-3,few,TRBJ1-1,NA
CSAAGGYGETQYF,TGCAGTGCTGCCGGGGGATATGGAGAGACCCAGTACTTC,TRBV20-1,NA,TRBJ2-5,NA
CASSLTATIDTEAFF,TGTGCCAGCAGCTTGACAGCTACTATAGACACTGAAGCTTTCTTT,TRBV5-4,few,TRBJ1-1,NA
CASSQGVAHTQYF,TGTGCCAGCAGCCAAGGAGTAGCGCATACGCAGTATTTT,TRBV3-1,few,TRBJ2-3,NA
CASSLDHEQYF,TGTGCCAGCAGCCTCGACCACGAGCAGTACTTC,TRBV12-3/TRBV12-4,many,TRBJ2-7,NA
CASSPRGRARANYGYTF,TGTGCCAGCAGCCCTCGGGGACGGGCGCGGGCGAACTATGGCTACACCTTC,TRBV7-9,few,TRBJ1-2,NA
CASSWGLAGDQETQYF,TGCGCCAGCAGCTGGGGACTAGCGGGGGACCAAGAGACCCAGTACTTC,TRBV5-1,NA,TRBJ2-5,TRBD2
CASSSYQETQYF,TGTGCCAGCAGCTCGTACCAAGAGACCCAGTACTTC,TRBV7-2,many,TRBJ2-5,NA
CSASGGQGIYNEQFF,TGCAGTGCTAGTGGGGGACAGGGTATCTACAATGAGCAGTTCTTC,TRBV20-1,many,TRBJ2-1,TRBD1